Listed below are T cell receptor beta chains from one sample, sequenced in a study of radiotherapy plus CTLA-4 blockade in lung cancer. Profiled with immunoSEQ multiplex PCR; TCRdb holds only in-frame clones, not every one. The repertoire has 43,000 or so clones, approximately 73% of them found once; the top ten carry 3.5% to 4%. Sequencing used peripheral blood, obtained from a patient treated with radiotherapy plus ipilimumab. The receptors derive from a human donor with non-small cell lung cancer who had a complete response to radiotherapy plus ipilimumab. The CDR3 runs from the conserved cysteine through the conserved F or W. Fields, in order: clone size, V gene, J gene, CDR3 protein. Some rows have no size entry. The others give once, few or many, or a class for an expanded clone.

.	TRBV7-3	TRBJ2-5	CASSSLGGRSETQYF
.	TRBV19	TRBJ2-1	CASSSGTSGDNEQFF
.	TRBV28	TRBJ2-2	CASIHGGVYTNTGELFF
.	TRBV27	TRBJ2-7	CASSLTGTNEQYF
.	TRBV2	TRBJ1-1	CASSVQGGNTEAFF
once	TRBV6-5	TRBJ1-2	CASRPLDRVGGYTF
.	TRBV7-2	TRBJ1-1	CASSSRGFAFF
.	TRBV5-1	TRBJ2-1	CASSLGAGGSYNEQFF
.	TRBV7-2	TRBJ2-1	CASSFLAGHPEYNEQFF
few	TRBV19	TRBJ1-3	CASGHKAGNTIYF
few	TRBV30	TRBJ1-6	CAWEGQYNSPLHF
once	TRBV2	TRBJ2-1	CASTGAGAAYNEQFF
.	TRBV6-1	TRBJ2-3	CASSEGPSIDTQYF
.	TRBV27	TRBJ1-2	CASTNRGNYGYTF
.	TRBV27	TRBJ2-5	CASSPQYQETQYF
.	TRBV4-1	TRBJ2-3	CASSRRGGILGDTQYF
.	TRBV2	TRBJ1-2	CASRGGSYGYTF
.	TRBV7-9	TRBJ2-3	CASSLGAGINTDTQYF
.	TRBV9	TRBJ1-3	CASSVEGAGNTIYF
.	TRBV7-9	TRBJ2-5	CASSLLGSDTRETQYF
.	TRBV6-6	TRBJ1-5	CASSYPPRGYSQPQHF
.	TRBV5-4	TRBJ2-1	CASSLLKLAGNNEQFF
.	TRBV18	TRBJ2-3	CASSPTRASTDTQYF
.	TRBV29-1	TRBJ1-2	CSVEDWQGYSYGYTF
few	TRBV5-1	TRBJ2-5	CASSLLTAQETQYF
.	TRBV4-3	TRBJ1-4	CASSLQVANEKLFF
.	TRBV5-4	TRBJ2-1	CASSSSSREPYNEQFF
once	TRBV5-1	TRBJ2-1	CASSLTGLSSYNEQFF
.	TRBV5-1	TRBJ2-2	CASTPQGADGELFF
.	TRBV2	TRBJ1-6	CASSSATGPRYRNSPLHF
.	TRBV2	TRBJ2-1	CASTLDSLGQFF
once	TRBV27	TRBJ1-1	CASHRGGQVTEAFF
.	TRBV5-1	TRBJ1-5	CASRQGSNQPQHF
.	TRBV28	TRBJ1-5	CASTADRGLLPQHF
.	TRBV2	TRBJ2-5	CASSGYTGGETQYF
medium-sized	TRBV30	TRBJ1-1	CAWNLGGDTEAFF
.	TRBV29-1	TRBJ1-2	CSVAPGQGTIYGYTF